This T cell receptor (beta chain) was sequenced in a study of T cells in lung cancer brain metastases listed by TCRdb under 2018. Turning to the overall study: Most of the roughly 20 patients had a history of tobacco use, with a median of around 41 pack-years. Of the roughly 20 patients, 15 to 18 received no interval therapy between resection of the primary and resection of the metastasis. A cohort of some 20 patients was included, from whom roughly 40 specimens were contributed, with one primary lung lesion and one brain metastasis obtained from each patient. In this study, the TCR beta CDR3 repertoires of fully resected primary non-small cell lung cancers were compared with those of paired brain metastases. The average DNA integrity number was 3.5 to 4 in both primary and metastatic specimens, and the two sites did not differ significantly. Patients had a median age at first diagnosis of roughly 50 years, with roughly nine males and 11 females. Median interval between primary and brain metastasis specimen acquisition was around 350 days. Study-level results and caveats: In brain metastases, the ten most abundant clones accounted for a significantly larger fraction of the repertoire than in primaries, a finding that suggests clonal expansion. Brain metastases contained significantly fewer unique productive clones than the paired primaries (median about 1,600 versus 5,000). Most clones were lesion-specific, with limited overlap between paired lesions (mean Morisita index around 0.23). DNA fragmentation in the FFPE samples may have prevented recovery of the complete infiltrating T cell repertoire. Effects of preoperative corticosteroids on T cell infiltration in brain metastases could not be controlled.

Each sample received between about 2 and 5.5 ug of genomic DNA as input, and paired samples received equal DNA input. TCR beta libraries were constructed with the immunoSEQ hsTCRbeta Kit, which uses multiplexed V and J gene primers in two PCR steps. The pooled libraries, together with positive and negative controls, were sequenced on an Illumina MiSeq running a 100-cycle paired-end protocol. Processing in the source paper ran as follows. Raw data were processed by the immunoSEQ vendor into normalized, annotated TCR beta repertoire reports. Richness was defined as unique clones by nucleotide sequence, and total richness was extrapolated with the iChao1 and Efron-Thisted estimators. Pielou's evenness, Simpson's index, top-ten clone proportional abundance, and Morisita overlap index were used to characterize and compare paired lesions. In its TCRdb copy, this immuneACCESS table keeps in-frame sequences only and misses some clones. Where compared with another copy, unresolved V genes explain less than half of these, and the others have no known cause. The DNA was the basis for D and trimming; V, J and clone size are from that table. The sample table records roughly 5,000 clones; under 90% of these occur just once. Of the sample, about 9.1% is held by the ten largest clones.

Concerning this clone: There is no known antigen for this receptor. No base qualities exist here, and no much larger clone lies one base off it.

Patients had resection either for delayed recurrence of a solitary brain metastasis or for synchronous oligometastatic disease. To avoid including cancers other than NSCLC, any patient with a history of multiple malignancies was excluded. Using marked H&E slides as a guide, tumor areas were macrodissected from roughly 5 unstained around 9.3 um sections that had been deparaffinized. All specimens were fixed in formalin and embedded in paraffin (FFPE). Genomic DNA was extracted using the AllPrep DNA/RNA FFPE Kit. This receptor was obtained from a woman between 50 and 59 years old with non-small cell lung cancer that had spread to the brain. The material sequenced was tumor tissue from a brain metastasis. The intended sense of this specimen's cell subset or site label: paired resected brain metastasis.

This receptor has the CDR3 CASSVPGAFRTEAFF. The nucleotide sequence reads as follows: TGTGCCAGCAGTGTGCCAGGGGCCTTTAGGACTGAAGCTTTCTTT. Recombination joined TRBV6-1 with TRBJ1-1; a tentative D call is TRBD1 (6 bases match). The CDR3 measures 15 amino acids from cysteine to phenylalanine. Of the read, only the CDR3 DNA is kept; its 45 bases are in frame from base 1. CDR1 MNHNS and CDR2 SASEGT were looked up in the germline V gene. V and J lose 4 bases and 5 bases, and a span of 17 bases separates them.